This TCR beta chain was sequenced in a study of shared clonotypes between healthy human individuals. Trimming left V 1 base short and J 0 bases short, with 4 bases between. The CDR3 extends over 14 amino acids. The germline V gene has CDR1 SGHTA and CDR2 FQGNSA. Note on this clone: This clone may be a read error of a much larger clone one base away. The sample has other DNA sequences that encode this CDR3 too.

Unsorted PBMC DNA went through sequencing on ten immunoSEQ deep assay plates. Only in-frame clones appear in the TCRdb table, and some are missing; sequencing was by immunoSEQ multiplex PCR. Among about half a million clones, around 77% were seen once, and the ten largest hold around 11%. There were only Caucasian adults among the donors, and all lived in Nashville, Tennessee. Around 90 million PBMCs served as the genomic DNA source for unsorted samples. The clonotype originates from a middle-aged woman in good health. Some clones in this sample may be carry-over from other donors' samples. V is TRBV7-2 and J is TRBJ1-3; no firm D call. The source material was PBMCs. The chain's CDR3 is CASSLDSSGNTIYF. The CDR3, as DNA: TGTGCCAGCAGCTTAGACAGCTCTGGAAACACCATATATTTT.